This TCR beta chain is from a study of shared clonotypes between healthy human individuals. Authors' analysis steps: ImmunoSEQ supplied junction-only sequences lacking quality scores, so filtering was different. The repertoire was sequenced with immunoSEQ multiplex PCR; TCRdb's copy has only in-frame clones and lacks some. That table supplies the V and J calls and clone size; D and trimming were determined from the DNA. The sample lists 1.4 million to 1.5 million clones, about 96% occurring once. Deletions cut 8 bases from V and 12 bases from J, with 23 bases between. The CDR3 spans 13 residues. Germline CDR1 is SGHDN and CDR2 is FVKESK.

The TCR originated in a man younger than 40 in good health. Sequencing was performed on naive CD4+ T cells sorted from blood. Noted subset: CD45RA+ positively selected. The gene calls are TRBV14 and TRBJ2-7; D perhaps matches TRBD2 (6 bases). CDR3 sequence (DNA): TGTGCCAGCGCTAGATATCCTTTTGGGGGGTGGTACTTC. This sequence encodes CASARYPFGGWYF.